One sample yielded the 22 T cell receptor beta chains listed below, sequenced in a study of blood T cell repertoires in COVID-19. Produced via immunoSEQ multiplex PCR; TCRdb's table is partial and in-frame only. The table includes 140,000 to 150,000 clones, around four fifths detected once. The specimen sequenced was peripheral blood. These receptors were taken from a human donor in a cohort sampled during active COVID-19.

The chain combines TRBV7-2 with TRBJ1-1; weak D call: TRBD1 (6 bases). From germline, CDR1 is SGHTA and CDR2 FQGNSA. This CDR3 is 16 amino acids long. Trimming shortened V by 1 base and J by 10 bases, and 22 bases separated the two germline ends. CDR3 bases: TGTGCCAGCAGCTTAGTGGGGAAGGGTCAGGGGCTCCGAGCTTTCTTT. Translated: CASSLVGKGQGLRAFF.

This chain connects TRBV27 to TRBJ2-1, with 13 bases matching TRBD2. J lost 0 bases, V lost 2 bases, and 4 bases had no gene match. The CDR3 has 18 residues. CDR1 and CDR2 (germline): MNHEY, SMNVEV (reference sequence). This CDR3 is CASSLRLAGGLSYNEQFF. The CDR3 nucleotides are TGTGCCAGCAGTTTAAGACTAGCGGGGGGCCTCTCCTACAATGAGCAGTTCTTC.

The chain employs TRBV4-2 and TRBJ1-6; a weak D match, TRBD1 (5 bases). Germline V gene data show CDR1 as LGHNA and CDR2 as YNFKEQ. The CDR3 totals 16 residues. V dropped 1 base and J dropped 4 bases, with 11 bases sitting between them. DNA for the CDR3: TGTGCCAGCAGCCAAGCTGGGGGGAGGTATAATTCACCCCTCCACTTT. Its protein product is CASSQAGGRYNSPLHF.

V usage is TRBV10-3 and J usage is TRBJ2-2, with TRBD1 matching 7 bases. This CDR3 comprises 14 residues. Germline V lookup: CDR1 ENHRY, CDR2 SYGVKD. V lost 11 bases, J lost 0 bases, and 6 bases stayed unmatched. Written as DNA, the CDR3 is TGTGCCGCACAGGGGACCGCGAACACCGGGGAGCTGTTTTTT. Encoded protein: CAAQGTANTGELFF.

This chain connects TRBV27 to TRBJ2-5, with 7 nucleotides matching TRBD2. This CDR3 spans 15 amino acids. Per germline, CDR1 MNHEY and CDR2 SMNVEV (reference sequence). V dropped 0 bases and J dropped 5; count of bases not matched to a gene: 6. CDR3 loop: CASSLSRGDRETQYF. CDR3 in DNA: TGTGCCAGCAGTTTATCTCGGGGGGATAGGGAGACCCAGTACTTC.

As for this clone: Possible read error: a much larger clone is one base away. This chain's CDR3 is CASSLGEIYGYTF. CDR3 DNA: TGTGCCAGCAGCTTAGGGGAGATCTATGGCTACACCTTC. The J gene is TRBJ1-2, the V gene TRBV11-2; D remains unclear. Trimming took off 1 base at V and 4 bases at J, with 7 bases between the two ends. The CDR3 loop spans 13 amino acids. Germline V gene lookup returns CDR1 SGHAT and CDR2 FQNNGV.

The chain combines TRBV30 with TRBJ1-5; the D gene is possibly TRBD1 (6 bases). V was shortened by 2 bases and J by 0 bases, with 8 bases between the two germline ends. Germline V gene data show CDR1 as GTSNPN and CDR2 as SVGIG (reference sequence). The CDR3 extends over 14 amino acids. The CDR3: CAWSSDSSNQPQHF. The DNA for the CDR3 is TGTGCCTGGAGTTCGGACAGTAGCAATCAGCCCCAGCATTTT.

The chain is built from TRBV4-3 and TRBJ1-1, with D possibly TRBD1 on 5 matching bases. The CDR3 consists of 15 residues. V gave up 1 base and J gave up 1 base, with 10 bases separating them. From germline, CDR1 is LGHNA and CDR2 YSLEER. The CDR3 reads CASSQGRDWNTEAFF. For the CDR3, the DNA is TGCGCCAGCAGCCAAGGAAGGGACTGGAACACTGAAGCTTTCTTT.

The gene calls are TRBV7-2 and TRBJ2-7; the D gene is possibly TRBD2 (7 bases). V lost 5 bases, J lost 4 bases, and 18 bases lay in between. Germline loops: CDR1 SGHTA, CDR2 FQGNSA. The CDR3 is 15 residues long. In DNA, the CDR3 is TGTGCCAGCAGCCCCACGGGGAGGGGGTTTTACGAGCAGTACTTC. Its translation: CASSPTGRGFYEQYF. The full variable domain, with the rest looked up from reference TRBV7-2 and TRBJ2-7, is GAGVSQSPSNKVTEKGKDVELRCDPISGHTALYWYRQSLGQGLEFLIYFQGNSAPDKSGLPSDRFSAERTGGSVSTLTIQRTQQEDSAVYLCASSPTGRGFYEQYFGPGTRLTVT.

The chain is built from TRBV9 and TRBJ2-5; D unclear. Germline-derived CDR1 and CDR2 are SGDLS and YYNGEE. V gave up 0 bases and J gave up 1 base, with 10 bases separating them. The CDR3 has 15 amino acids. The CDR3 DNA reads as TGTGCCAGCAGCGTAGGAACTCTGGTCCAAGAGACCCAGTACTTC. Translation gives CASSVGTLVQETQYF. Supplemented by reference TRBV9 and TRBJ2-5, the full variable domain reads DSGVTQTPKHLITATGQRVTLRCSPRSGDLSVYWYQQSLDQGLQFLIQYYNGEERAKGNILERFSAQQFPDLHSELNLSSLELGDSALYFCASSVGTLVQETQYFGPGTRLLVL.

This clone was counted only a few times. In DNA, the CDR3 is TGTGCCAGCAGCTTGTACACCCCTAACTATGGCTACACCTTC. It translates to CASSLYTPNYGYTF. The chain is built from TRBV5-5 and TRBJ1-2; D call uncertain. The germline V gene encodes CDR1 SGHKS and CDR2 YYEKEE (reference sequence). The CDR3 contains 14 residues. The germline V and J ends were trimmed by 1 base and 0 bases, with 7 bases remaining between them.

The rearrangement joins TRBV11-2 to TRBJ2-5, with a tentative D call TRBD1 (5 bases). V lost 1 base, J lost 4 bases, and 7 bases lay in between. The CDR3 consists of 13 residues. CDR1 and CDR2 (germline): SGHAT, FQNNGV. CDR3 bases: TGTGCCAGCAGCTTAGGACAGTTAGAGACCCAGTACTTC. Translated: CASSLGQLETQYF.

The chain recombines TRBV30 with TRBJ2-3, with 9 bases aligning to TRBD2. Trimming at V came to 1 base and at J to 6 bases, leaving 5 bases not matched to a gene. There are 14 residues in the CDR3. Germline CDR1 is GTSNPN and CDR2 is SVGIG (reference sequence). As DNA, the CDR3 is TGTGCCTGGAGTGAGGCGGGGGGGCGCGATACGCAGTATTTT. Translated: CAWSEAGGRDTQYF.

V usage is TRBV7-8 and J usage is TRBJ1-5; maybe TRBD1 (5 bases). This CDR3 has 15 residues. Per germline, CDR1 SGHVS and CDR2 FQNEAQ. V was clipped by 5 bases and J by 5 bases, with 16 bases between them. The CDR3 sequence is CASSRGGGNDQPQHF. The CDR3 DNA reads TGTGCCAGCAGCCGAGGCGGGGGGAATGATCAGCCCCAGCATTTT.

The chain uses TRBV7-9 and TRBJ2-3; perhaps TRBD1 as D (5 bases). Trimming took off 1 base at V and 4 bases at J, with 12 bases between the two ends. CDR3 size: 15 residues. CDR1 and CDR2 (germline): SEHNR, FQNEAQ (reference sequence). The CDR3 DNA reads TGTGCCAGCAGCTTAGTAGGGGCCTGGTCAGATACGCAGTATTTT. This encodes CASSLVGAWSDTQYF.

The rearrangement links TRBV4-2 to TRBJ2-5; D possibly corresponds to TRBD1 (6 bases). The CDR3 extends over 14 amino acids. CDR1 is LGHNA, CDR2 YNFKEQ, per germline. Trimming cost V 1 base and J 5 bases, with 11 bases left between them. The CDR3 nucleotides read TGTGCCAGCAGCCAAGGGTCAGGGGTGGAGACCCAGTACTTC. It specifies CASSQGSGVETQYF.

The V and J genes are TRBV3-1 (or the pseudogene TRBV3-2) and TRBJ1-1; D is unclear. The CDR3 spans 13 residues. CDR1 and CDR2 (germline): LGHDT, YNNKEL (reference sequence). V was shortened by 5 bases and J by 3 bases, with 10 bases between the two germline ends. CDR3 bases: TGTGCCAGCAGCAACCGGCGGGACACTGAAGCTTTCTTT. Protein: CASSNRRDTEAFF.

As DNA, the CDR3 is TGTGCCAGCAGGCCGGGGGTCGGGCCCCAGCATTTT. Its protein is CASRPGVGPQHF. The J gene is TRBJ1-5, the V gene TRBV28; D is perhaps TRBD1 (5 bases). The CDR3 has 12 residues. V shed 6 bases and J shed 9 bases, with 12 bases lying between them. Germline assignment: CDR1 MDHEN and CDR2 SYDVKM. Drawing the rest from reference TRBV28 and TRBJ1-5, the complete variable domain is DVKVTQSSRYLVKRTGEKVFLECVQDMDHENMFWYRQDPGLGLRLIYFSYDVKMKEKGDIPEGYSVSREKKERFSLILESASTNQTSMYLCASRPGVGPQHFGDGTRLSIL.

The V and J genes are TRBV11-3 and TRBJ1-1; 9 bases align to TRBD1. The CDR3 spans 19 residues. In germline, CDR1 is SGHNT, CDR2 YENEEA. Trimming took 1 base from V and 0 from J; bases not matched to a gene: 12. CDR3 sequence: CASSLVGEQGARVNTEAFF. DNA for the CDR3: TGTGCCAGCAGCTTAGTGGGGGAACAGGGGGCCAGGGTGAACACTGAAGCTTTCTTT.

The chain is built from TRBV4-3 and TRBJ2-7; TRBD2 agrees at 7 bases. The germline CDR1 and CDR2 sequences are LGHNA and YSLEER. The CDR3 has 14 amino acids. Losses at the gene ends were 4 bases for V and 5 bases for J; bases not matched to a gene: 8. The CDR3 protein is CASSPGGWRDEQYF. The CDR3 DNA reads as TGCGCCAGCAGCCCCGGGGGGTGGAGGGACGAGCAGTACTTC.

This clone was recorded once. CDR3 residues: CASSRTSGAYNEQFF. DNA of the CDR3: TGTGCCAGCAGCCGGACTAGCGGGGCGTACAATGAGCAGTTCTTC. The chain recombines TRBV27 with TRBJ2-1; 12 bases agree with TRBD2. The CDR3 sequence is 15 residues long. CDR1 is MNHEY and CDR2 is SMNVEV in the germline V gene (reference sequence). The V segment lost 6 bases and the J segment 4 bases; nucleotides outside the gene matches: 4.

This chain uses TRBV28 with TRBJ1-2; the match to TRBD1 covers 9 bases. The CDR3 has 14 residues. With V trimmed by 4 bases and J by 6 bases, 6 bases remained unmatched. Germline V gene sequence: CDR1 MDHEN, CDR2 SYDVKM. The CDR3, as DNA: TGTGCCAGCAGTTCTCCGGGACAGGGCCATGGCTACACCTTC. Amino acids: CASSSPGQGHGYTF.